Listed below are T cell receptor beta chains from one sample, sequenced in a study of regulatory T cells in long-lasting Graves disease. In TCRdb, the multiplex PCR reads were re-called with MiXCR into one record per CDR3 protein. The table includes about 200,000 distinct CDR3 sequences, about a sixth detected once. The sample consisted of peripheral blood mononuclear cells (PBMCs), taken at new diagnosis, from a patient treated with antithyroid drugs. The origin of the receptors is a female donor with Graves disease. CDR3s include the opening cysteine and the closing phenylalanine or tryptophan. A D gene is named only where the DNA matches it firmly. Some rows mark clone size as missing; the rest say once, few, many or name a class of expanded clone.

TRBD2,TRBJ2-1,.,TRBV5-1,CASSLAVLAGVEQFF,TGCGCCAGCAGCTTGGCGGTACTAGCGGGAGTTGAGCAGTTCTTC
TRBD2,TRBJ2-1,.,TRBV15,CATTTAGVRGGEQFF,TGTGCCACCACCACCGCGGGAGTCCGGGGGGGTGAGCAGTTCTTC
.,TRBJ2-5,.,TRBV12-3/TRBV12-4,CASNPTSKQETQYF,TGTGCCAGCAACCCTACTAGCAAACAAGAGACCCAGTACTTC
.,TRBJ1-1,many,TRBV10-3,CAISESSVDTEAFF,TGTGCCATCAGTGAGTCGTCAGTGGACACTGAAGCTTTCTTT
TRBD2,TRBJ2-1,many,TRBV12-3/TRBV12-4,CASSTLAGVEQFF,TGTGCCAGCAGTACTCTAGCGGGAGTTGAGCAGTTCTTC
.,TRBJ1-1,.,TRBV24-1,CATSEIGGSEALF,TGTGCCACCAGTGAAATAGGGGGGTCTGAAGCTCTCTTT
.,TRBJ2-1,many,TRBV20-1,CSAFRPGLVYNEQFF,TGCAGTGCTTTCCGCCCGGGACTGGTATACAATGAGCAGTTCTTC
.,TRBJ1-1,many,TRBV29-1,CSVTVGYTEAFF,TGCAGCGTTACCGTCGGTTACACTGAAGCTTTCTTT
TRBD1,TRBJ1-5,many,TRBV11-3,CASGQGSNQPQHF,TGTGCCAGCGGACAGGGGAGCAATCAGCCCCAGCATTTT
.,TRBJ1-1,many,TRBV11-3,CASSPSVKTEAFF,TGTGCCAGCAGCCCTAGTGTTAAAACTGAAGCTTTCTTT
TRBD1,TRBJ1-2,.,TRBV5-4,CASSRTGIDGYTF,TGTGCCAGCAGCCGGACAGGGATCGATGGCTACACCTTC
TRBD2,TRBJ2-3,.,TRBV5-1,CASSLGVAGRTDTQYF,TGCGCCAGCAGCTTGGGAGTAGCGGGCCGCACAGATACGCAGTATTTT
.,TRBJ2-2,many,TRBV7-9,CASSLVGGTNTGELFF,TGTGCCAGCAGCTTAGTTGGCGGGACGAACACCGGGGAGCTGTTTTTT
.,TRBJ2-3,many,TRBV7-8,CASSSGTLSTDTQYF,TGTGCCAGCAGCTCCGGGACACTGAGCACAGATACGCAGTATTTT
.,TRBJ1-6,many,TRBV7-2,CASSLEWGSPLHF,TGTGCCAGCAGCTTAGAGTGGGGCTCACCCCTCCACTTT
TRBD1,TRBJ2-7,many,TRBV15,CATSRAATGFTYEQYF,TGTGCCACCAGCAGAGCCGCGACAGGGTTCACATACGAGCAGTACTTC
.,TRBJ1-5,many,TRBV19,CASSIASQPQHF,TGTGCCAGTAGTATAGCCAGTCAGCCCCAGCATTTT
.,TRBJ2-1,.,TRBV7-3,CASNGWGPYNEQFF,TGTGCCAGCAACGGGTGGGGCCCCTACAATGAGCAGTTCTTC